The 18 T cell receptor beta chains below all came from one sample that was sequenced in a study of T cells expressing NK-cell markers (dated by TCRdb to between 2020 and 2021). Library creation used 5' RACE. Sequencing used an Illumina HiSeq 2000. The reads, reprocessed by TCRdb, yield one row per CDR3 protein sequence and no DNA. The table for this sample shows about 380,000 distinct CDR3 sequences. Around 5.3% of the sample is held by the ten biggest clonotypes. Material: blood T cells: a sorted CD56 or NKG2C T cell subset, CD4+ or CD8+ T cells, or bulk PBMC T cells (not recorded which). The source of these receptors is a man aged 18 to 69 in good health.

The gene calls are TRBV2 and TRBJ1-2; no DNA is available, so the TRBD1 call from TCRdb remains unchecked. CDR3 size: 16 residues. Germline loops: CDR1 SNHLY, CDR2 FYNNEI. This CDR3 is CASSSWVVGGYYGYTF.

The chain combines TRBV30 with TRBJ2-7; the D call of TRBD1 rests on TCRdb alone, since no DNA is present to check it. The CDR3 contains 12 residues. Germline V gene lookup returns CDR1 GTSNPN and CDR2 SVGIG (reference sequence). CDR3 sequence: CAWSPQWYEQYF.

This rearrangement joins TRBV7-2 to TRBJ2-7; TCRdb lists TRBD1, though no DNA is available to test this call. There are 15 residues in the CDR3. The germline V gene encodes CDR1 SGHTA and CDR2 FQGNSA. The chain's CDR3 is CASSLRFPGSYEQYF.

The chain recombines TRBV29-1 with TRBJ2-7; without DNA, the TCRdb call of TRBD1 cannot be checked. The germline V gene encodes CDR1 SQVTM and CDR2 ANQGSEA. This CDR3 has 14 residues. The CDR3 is CSVVGGQGTYEQYF.

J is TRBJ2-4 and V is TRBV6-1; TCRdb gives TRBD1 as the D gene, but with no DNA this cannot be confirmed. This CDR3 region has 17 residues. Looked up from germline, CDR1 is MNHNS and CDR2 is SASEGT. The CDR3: CASSEPKRGVAKNIQYF.

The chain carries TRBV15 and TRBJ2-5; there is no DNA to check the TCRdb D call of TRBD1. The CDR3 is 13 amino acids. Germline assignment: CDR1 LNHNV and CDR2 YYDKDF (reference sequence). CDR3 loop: CATSRDPVETQYF.

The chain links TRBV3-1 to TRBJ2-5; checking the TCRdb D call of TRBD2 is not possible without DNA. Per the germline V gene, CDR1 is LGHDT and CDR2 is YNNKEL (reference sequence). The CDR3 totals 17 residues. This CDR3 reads CASSPLAGGTNQETQYF.

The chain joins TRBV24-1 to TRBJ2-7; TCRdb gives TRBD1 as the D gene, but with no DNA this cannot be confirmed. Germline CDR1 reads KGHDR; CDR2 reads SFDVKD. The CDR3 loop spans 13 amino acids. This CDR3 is CATGGTGLREQYF.

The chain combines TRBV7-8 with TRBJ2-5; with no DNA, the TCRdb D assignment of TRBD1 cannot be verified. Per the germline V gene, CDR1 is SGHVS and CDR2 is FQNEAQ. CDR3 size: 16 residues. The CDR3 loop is CASSWTKSGGKETQYF.

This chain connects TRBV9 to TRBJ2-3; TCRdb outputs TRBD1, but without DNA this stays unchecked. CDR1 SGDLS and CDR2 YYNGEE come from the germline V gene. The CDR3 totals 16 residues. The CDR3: CASSPQGQVSTDTQYF. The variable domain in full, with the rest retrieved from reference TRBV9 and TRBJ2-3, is DSGVTQTPKHLITATGQRVTLRCSPRSGDLSVYWYQQSLDQGLQFLIQYYNGEERAKGNILERFSAQQFPDLHSELNLSSLELGDSALYFCASSPQGQVSTDTQYFGPGTRLTVL.

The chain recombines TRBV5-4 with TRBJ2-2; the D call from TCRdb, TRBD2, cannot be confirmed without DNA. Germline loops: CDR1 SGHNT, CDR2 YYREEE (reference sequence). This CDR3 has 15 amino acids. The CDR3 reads CASSLLAGYTGELFF.

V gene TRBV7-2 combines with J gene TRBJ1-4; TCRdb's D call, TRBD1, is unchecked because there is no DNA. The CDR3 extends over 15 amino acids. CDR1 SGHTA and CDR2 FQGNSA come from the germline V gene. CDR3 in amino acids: CASSLQGHGGEKLFF.

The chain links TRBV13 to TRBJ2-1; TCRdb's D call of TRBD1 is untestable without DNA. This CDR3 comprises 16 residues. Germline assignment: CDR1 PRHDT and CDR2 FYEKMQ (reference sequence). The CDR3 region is CASSRRGGGSYNEQFF.

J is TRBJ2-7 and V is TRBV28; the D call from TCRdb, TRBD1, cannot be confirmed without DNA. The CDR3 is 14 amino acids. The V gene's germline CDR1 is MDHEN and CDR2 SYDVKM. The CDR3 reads CASSFRAEYYEQYF.

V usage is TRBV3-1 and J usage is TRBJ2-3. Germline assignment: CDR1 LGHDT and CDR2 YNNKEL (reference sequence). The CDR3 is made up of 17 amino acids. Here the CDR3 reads CASSQDQRRGSTDTQYF.

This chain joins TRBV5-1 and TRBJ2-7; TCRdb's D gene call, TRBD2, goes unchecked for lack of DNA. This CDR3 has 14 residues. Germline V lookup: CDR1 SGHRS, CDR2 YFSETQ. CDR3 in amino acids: CASSFSQRGTEQYF.

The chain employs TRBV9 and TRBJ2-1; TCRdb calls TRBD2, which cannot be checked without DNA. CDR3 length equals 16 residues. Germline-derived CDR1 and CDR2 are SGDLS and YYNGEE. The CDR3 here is CASSGGLADSYNEQFF.

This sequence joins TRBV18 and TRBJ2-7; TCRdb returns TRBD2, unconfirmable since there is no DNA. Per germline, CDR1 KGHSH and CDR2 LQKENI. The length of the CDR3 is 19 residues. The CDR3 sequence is CASSLLRSSTSGNSYEQYF.